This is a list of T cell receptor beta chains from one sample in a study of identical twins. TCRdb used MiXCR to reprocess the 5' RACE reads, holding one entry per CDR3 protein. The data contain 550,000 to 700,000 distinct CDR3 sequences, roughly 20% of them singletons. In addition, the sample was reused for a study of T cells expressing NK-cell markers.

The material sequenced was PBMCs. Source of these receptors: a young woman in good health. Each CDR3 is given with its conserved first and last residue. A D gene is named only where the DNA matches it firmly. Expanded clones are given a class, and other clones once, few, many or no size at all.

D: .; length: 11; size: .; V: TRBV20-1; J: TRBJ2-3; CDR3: CSAKPGDTQYF; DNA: TGCAGTGCCAAGCCAGGGGATACGCAGTATTTT
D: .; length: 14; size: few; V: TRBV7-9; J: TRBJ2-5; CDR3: CASSLVVSEETQYF; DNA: TGTGCCAGCAGCTTAGTGGTTTCTGAAGAGACCCAGTACTTC
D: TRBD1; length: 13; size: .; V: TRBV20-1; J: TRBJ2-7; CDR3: CSVKDRGDGEQYF; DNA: TGCAGTGTCAAGGACAGGGGGGACGGCGAGCAGTACTTC
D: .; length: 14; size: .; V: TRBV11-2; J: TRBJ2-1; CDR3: CATDTGLSYNEQFF; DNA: TGTGCCACCGACACAGGTCTCTCCTACAATGAGCAGTTCTTC
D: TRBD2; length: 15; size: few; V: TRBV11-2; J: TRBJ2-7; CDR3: CASRQTSGHSYEQYF; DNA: TGTGCCAGCAGACAAACTAGCGGGCACTCCTACGAGCAGTACTTC
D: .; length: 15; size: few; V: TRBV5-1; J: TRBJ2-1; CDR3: CASSLDQKPYNEQFF; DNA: TGCGCCAGCAGCTTGGACCAGAAACCCTACAATGAGCAGTTCTTC
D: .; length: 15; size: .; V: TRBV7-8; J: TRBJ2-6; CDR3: CASSFFISGANVLTF; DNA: TGTGCCAGCAGCTTTTTCATCTCTGGGGCCAACGTCCTGACTTTC
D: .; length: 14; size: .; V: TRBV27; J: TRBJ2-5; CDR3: CASSLRWTKETQYF; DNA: TGTGCCAGCAGTTTACGGTGGACAAAAGAGACCCAGTACTTC
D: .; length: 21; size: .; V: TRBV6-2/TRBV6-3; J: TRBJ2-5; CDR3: CASSYSAGPTEHYGSQETQYF; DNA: TGTGCCAGCAGTTACTCCGCCGGCCCAACCGAACATTACGGGAGCCAAGAGACCCAGTACTTC
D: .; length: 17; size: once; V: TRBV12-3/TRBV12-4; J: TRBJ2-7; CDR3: CAFSLALGRGASYEQYF; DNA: TGTGCCTTCAGTTTAGCGCTAGGACGGGGGGCCTCCTACGAGCAGTACTTC
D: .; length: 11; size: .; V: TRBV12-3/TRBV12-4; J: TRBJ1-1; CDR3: CASSQRSEAFF; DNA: TGTGCCAGCAGTCAGCGGTCTGAAGCTTTCTTT